This T cell receptor (beta chain) came from a study of blood T cell repertoires in COVID-19. Original analysis: Researchers report that nucleated cell counts were estimated from reference gene primer amplification. Sequencing was performed with immunoSEQ multiplex PCR; in TCRdb, only in-frame clones are kept and a portion is missing. Clonal size and the V and J genes are those of that table, whereas D and trimming came from the DNA. The table has 310,000 or so clones, around nine tenths seen once. The sample consisted of peripheral blood. The source is a man aged 65 to 85 with acute or convalescent COVID-19.

The CDR3, as DNA: TGTGCCAGCAGCTTGCAACGTGGGGGGGGGAACCCCTACGAGCAGTACTTC. As protein: CASSLQRGGGNPYEQYF. The J gene is TRBJ2-7, the V gene TRBV5-4; 7 nucleotides agree with TRBD2. The CDR3 is made up of 17 amino acids. J gave up 2 bases and V 1 base, and 12 bases lay outside the gene matches. Germline CDR1 is SGHNT and CDR2 is YYREEE (reference sequence).